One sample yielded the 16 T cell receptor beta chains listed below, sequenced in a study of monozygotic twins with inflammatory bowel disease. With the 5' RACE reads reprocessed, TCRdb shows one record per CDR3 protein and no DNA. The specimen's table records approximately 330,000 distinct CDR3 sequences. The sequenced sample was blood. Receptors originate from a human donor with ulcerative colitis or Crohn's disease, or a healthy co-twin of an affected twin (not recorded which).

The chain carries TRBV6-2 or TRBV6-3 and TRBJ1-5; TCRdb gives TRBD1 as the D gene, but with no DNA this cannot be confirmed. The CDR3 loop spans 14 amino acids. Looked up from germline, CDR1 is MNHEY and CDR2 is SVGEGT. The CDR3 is CASSYLQGNQPQHF.

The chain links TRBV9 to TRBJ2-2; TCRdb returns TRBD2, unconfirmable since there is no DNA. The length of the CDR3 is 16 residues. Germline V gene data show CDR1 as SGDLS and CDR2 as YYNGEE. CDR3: CASSVWRERNTGELFF.

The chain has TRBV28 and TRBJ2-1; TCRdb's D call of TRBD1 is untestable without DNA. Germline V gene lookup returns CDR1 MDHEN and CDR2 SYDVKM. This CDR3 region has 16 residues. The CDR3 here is CASSLSGHQSYNEQFF.

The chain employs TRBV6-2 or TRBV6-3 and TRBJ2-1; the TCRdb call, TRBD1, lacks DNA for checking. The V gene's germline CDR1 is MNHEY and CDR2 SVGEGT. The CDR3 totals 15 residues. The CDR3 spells CASSCGYWANNEQFF.

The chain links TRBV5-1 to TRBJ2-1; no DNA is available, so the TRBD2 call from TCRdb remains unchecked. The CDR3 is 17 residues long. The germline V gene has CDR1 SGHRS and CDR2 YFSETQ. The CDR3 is CASSSGLALSSYNEQFF. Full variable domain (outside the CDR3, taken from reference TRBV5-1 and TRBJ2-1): KAGVTQTPRYLIKTRGQQVTLSCSPISGHRSVSWYQQTPGQGLQFLFEYFSETQRNKGNFPGRFSGRQFSNSRSEMNVSTLELGDSALYLCASSSGLALSSYNEQFFGPGTRLTVL.

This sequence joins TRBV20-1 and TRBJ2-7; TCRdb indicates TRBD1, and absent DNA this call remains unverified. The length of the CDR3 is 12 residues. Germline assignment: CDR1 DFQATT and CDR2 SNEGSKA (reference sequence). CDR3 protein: CSARTGVSEQYF.

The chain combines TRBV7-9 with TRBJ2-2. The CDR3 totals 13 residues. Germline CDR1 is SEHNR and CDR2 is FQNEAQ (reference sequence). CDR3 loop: CASSFWGPGELFF.

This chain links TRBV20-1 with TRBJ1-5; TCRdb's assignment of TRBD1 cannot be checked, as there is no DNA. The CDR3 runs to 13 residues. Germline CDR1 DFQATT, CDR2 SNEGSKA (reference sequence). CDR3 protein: CSAIQARGQPQHF.

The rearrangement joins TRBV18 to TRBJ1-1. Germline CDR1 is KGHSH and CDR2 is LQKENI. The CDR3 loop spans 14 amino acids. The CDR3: CASSAQGAATEAFF.

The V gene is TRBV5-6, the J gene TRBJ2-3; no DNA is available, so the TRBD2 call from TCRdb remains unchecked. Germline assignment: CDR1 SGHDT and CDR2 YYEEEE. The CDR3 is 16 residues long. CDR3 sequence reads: CASSLVGTSGTDTQYF.

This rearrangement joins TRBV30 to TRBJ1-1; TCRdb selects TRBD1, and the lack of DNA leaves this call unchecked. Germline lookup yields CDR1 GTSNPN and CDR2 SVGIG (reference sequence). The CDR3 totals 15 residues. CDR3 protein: CAWTRIQGARAEAFF.

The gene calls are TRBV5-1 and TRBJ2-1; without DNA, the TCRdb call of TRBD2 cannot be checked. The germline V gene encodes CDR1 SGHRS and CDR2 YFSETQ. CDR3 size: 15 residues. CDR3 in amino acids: CASSLSSTPLNEQFF.

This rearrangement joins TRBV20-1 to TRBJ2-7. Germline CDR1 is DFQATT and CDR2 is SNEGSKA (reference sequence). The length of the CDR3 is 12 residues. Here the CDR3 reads CSASNQIYEQYF.

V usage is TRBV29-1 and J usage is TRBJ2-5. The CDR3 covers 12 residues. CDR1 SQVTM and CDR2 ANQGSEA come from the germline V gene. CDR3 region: CSVETTLETQYF.

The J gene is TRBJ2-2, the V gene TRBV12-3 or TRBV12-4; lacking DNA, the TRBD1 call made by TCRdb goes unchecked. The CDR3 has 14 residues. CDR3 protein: CASSYQGSTGELFF.

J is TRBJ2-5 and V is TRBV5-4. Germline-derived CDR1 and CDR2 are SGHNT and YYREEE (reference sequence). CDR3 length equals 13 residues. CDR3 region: CASSTQEKETQYF.